A single T cell receptor (beta chain) is shown here with its context. The antigen remains undetermined. This specimen comes from a study of T cells after posttransplantation cyclophosphamide. The naive gate required viable CD3+CD4+ or CD3+CD8+ cells with CCR7+CD45RA+CD45RO-CD95-CD27+CD28+ phenotype. Assay: immunoSEQ multiplex PCR; the TCRdb copy retains only in-frame clones and omits some. The sample lists 10,000 or so clones, roughly 98% occurring once. The CDR3 length is 16 residues. Deletions cut 2 bases from V and 11 bases from J, with 19 bases between. Germline V CDR1 and CDR2: SGHTA, FQGNSA. Study-level results: Recipient CMV seropositivity and CMV reactivation strongly tracked TRB clonality.

The J gene is TRBJ1-6, the V gene TRBV7-2; D is undetermined. This sequence originates from a woman aged 55-75 years in good health, CMV-negative, and a related stem cell transplant donor. Material: naive CD4+ T cells sorted from PBMCs. In DNA, the CDR3 is TGTGCCAGCAGCTTAAGGGCAGTCGGAGGTGTGGCACCCCTCCACTTT. Translating it yields CASSLRAVGGVAPLHF.